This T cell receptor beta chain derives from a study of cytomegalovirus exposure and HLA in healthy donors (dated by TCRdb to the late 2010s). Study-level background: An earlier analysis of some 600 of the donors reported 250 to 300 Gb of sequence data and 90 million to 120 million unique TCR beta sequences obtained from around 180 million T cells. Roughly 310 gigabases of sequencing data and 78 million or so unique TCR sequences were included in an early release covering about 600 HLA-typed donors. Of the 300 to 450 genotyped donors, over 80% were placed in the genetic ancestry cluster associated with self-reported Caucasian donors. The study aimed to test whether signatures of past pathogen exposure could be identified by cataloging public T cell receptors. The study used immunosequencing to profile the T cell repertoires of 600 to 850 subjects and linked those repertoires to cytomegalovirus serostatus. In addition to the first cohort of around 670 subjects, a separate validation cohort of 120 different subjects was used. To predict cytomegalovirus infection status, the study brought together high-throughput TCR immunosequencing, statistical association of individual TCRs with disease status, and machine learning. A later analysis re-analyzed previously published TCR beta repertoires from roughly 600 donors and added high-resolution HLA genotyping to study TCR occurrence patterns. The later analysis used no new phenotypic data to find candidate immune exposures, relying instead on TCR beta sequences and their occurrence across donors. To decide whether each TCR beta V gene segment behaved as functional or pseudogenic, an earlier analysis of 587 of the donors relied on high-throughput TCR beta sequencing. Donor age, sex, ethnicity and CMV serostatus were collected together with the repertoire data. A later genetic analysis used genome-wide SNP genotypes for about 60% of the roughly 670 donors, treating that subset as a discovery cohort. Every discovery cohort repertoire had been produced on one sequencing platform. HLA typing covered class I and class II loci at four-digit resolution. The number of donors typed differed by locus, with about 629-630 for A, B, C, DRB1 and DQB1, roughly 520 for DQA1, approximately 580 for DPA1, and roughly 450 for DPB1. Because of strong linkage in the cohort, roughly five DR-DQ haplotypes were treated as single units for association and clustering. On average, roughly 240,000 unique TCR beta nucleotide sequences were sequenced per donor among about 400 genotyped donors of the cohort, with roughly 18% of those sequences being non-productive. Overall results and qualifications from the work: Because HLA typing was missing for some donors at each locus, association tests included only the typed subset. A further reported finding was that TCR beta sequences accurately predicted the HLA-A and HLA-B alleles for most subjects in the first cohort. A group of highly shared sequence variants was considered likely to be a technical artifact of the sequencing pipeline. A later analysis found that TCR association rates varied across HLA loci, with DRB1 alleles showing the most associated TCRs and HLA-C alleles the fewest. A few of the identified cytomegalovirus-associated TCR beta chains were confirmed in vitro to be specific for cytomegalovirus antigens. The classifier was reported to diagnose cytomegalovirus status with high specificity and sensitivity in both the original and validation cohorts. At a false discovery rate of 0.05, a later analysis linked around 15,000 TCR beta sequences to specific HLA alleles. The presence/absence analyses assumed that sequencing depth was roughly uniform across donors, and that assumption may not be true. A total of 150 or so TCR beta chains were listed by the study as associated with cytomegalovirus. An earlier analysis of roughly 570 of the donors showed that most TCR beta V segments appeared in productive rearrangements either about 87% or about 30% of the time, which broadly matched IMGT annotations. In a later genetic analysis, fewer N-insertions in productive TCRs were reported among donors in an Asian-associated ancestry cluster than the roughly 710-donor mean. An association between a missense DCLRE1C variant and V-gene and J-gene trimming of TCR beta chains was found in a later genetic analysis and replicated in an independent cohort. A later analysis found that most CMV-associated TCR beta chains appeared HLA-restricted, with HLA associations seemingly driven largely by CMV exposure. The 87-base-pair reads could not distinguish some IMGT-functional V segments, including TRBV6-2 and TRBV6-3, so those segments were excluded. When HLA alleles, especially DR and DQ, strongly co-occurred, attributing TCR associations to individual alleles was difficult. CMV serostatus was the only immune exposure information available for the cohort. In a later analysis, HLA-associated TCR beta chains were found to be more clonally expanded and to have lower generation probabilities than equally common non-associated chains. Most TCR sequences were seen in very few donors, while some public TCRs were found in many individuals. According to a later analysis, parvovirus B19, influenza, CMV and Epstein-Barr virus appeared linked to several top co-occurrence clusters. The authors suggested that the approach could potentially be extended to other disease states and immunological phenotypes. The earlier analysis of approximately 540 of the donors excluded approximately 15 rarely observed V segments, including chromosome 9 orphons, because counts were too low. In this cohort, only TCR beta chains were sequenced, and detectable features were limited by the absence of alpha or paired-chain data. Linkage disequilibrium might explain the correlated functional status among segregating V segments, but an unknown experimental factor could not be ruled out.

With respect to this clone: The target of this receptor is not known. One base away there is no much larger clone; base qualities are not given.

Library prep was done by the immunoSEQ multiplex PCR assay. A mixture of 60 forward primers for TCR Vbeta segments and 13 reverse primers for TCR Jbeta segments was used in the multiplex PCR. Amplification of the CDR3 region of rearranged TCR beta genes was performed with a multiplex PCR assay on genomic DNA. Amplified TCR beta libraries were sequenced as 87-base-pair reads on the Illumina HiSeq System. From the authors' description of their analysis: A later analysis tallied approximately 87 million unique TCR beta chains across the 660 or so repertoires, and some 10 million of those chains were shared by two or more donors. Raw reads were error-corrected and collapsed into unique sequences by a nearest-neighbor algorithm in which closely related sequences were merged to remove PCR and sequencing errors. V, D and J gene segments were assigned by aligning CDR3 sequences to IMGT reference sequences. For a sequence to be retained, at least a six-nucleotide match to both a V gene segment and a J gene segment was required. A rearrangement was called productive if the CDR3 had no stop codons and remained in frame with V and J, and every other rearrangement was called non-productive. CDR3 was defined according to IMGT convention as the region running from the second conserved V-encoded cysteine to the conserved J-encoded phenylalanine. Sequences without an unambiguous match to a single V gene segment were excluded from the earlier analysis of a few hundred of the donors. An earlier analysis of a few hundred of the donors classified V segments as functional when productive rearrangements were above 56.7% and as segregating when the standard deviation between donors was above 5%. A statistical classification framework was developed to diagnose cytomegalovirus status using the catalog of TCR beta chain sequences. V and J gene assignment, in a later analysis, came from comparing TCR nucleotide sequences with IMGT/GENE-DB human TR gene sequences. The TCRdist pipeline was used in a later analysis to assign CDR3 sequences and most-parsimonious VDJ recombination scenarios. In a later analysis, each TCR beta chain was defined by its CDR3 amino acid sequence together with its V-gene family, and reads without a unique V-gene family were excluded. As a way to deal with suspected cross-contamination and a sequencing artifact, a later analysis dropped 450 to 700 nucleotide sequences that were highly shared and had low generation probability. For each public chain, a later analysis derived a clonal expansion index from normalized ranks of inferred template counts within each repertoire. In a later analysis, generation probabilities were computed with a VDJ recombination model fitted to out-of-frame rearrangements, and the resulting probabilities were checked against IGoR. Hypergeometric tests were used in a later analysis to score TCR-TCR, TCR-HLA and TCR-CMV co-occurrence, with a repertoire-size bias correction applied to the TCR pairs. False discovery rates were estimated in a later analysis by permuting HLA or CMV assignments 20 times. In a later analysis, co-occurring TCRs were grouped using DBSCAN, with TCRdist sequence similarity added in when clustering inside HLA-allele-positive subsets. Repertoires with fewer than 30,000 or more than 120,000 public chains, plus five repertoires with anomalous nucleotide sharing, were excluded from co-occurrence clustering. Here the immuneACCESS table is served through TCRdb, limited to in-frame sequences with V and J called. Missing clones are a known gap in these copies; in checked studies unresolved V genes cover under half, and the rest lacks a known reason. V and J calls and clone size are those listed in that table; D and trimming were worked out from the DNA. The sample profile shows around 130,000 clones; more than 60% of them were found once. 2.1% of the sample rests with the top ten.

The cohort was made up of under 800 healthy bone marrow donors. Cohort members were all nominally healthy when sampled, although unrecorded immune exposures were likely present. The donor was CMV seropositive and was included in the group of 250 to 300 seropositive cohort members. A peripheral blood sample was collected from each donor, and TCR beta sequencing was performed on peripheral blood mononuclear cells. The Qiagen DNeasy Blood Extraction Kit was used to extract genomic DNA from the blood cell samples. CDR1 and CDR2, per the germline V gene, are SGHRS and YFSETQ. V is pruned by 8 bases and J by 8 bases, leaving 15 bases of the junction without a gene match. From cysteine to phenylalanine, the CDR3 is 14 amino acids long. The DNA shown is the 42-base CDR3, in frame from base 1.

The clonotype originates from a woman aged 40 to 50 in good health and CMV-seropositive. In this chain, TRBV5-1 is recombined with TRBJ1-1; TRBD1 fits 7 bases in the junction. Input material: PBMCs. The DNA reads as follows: TGCGCCAGTAGCACTTGGAAGGGGGCTGCCGAAGCTTTCTTT. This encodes CASSTWKGAAEAFF. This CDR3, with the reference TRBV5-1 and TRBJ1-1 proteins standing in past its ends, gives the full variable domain KAGVTQTPRYLIKTRGQQVTLSCSPISGHRSVSWYQQTPGQGLQFLFEYFSETQRNKGNFPGRFSGRQFSNSRSEMNVSTLELGDSALYLCASSTWKGAAEAFFGQGTRLTVV.